This T cell receptor (beta chain) was observed in a study of cytomegalovirus exposure and HLA in healthy donors. About the study: From donors who were HLA-typed, an early data release held about 89 million unique TCRs.

A remark on this clone: Its antigen remains unidentified.

PCR employed 60 Vbeta and 13 Jbeta primers. Repertoires were generated with immunoSEQ multiplex PCR, while TCRdb's copy carries only in-frame clones and drops some. Of some 45,000 clones in the sample, 87% were seen once. CDR3 length equals 12 residues. Per germline, CDR1 SGHNT and CDR2 YYREEE (reference sequence). V lost 4 bases to trimming and J lost 4 bases, with 7 bases between them. Whole-study results and caveats: High sensitivity and specificity were reportedly achieved when the classifier diagnosed cytomegalovirus status. In a later analysis, productive TCRs from donors in an Asian-associated ancestry cluster reportedly carried fewer N-insertions than the cohort mean.

This clonotype was obtained from a woman aged 40 to 50 in good health and CMV-seropositive. Material: PBMCs. The chain is built from TRBV5-4 and TRBJ2-3; the D is unclear. The CDR3 here is CASSPRSDTQYF. The CDR3 bases are TGTGCCAGCAGCCCGCGATCAGATACGCAGTATTTT.